These 32 T cell receptor beta chains were sequenced from one sample in a study of CD8 T cells in Susac syndrome. Reverse transcription of about 0.5 to 1 ug RNA used random hexamers. TCRdb analysed the immunoSEQ multiplex PCR reads with MiXCR anew, one entry per CDR3 protein. This table has roughly 80,000 distinct CDR3 sequences, approximately 94% appearing once. Sequenced sample: CD4+ T cells from PBMCs. These receptors were collected from a human donor with Susac syndrome.

This clonotype was observed once. CDR3 coding DNA: TGTGCCAGCGCCCCCCGGCCGGGGGACACTGAAGCTTTCTTT. Translated, it gives CASAPRPGDTEAFF. The genes are TRBV2 and TRBJ1-1; D is perhaps TRBD1 (5 bases). CDR1 SNHLY and CDR2 FYNNEI come from the germline V gene. The length of the CDR3 is 14 residues. Trimming took off 8 bases at V and 3 bases at J, with 16 bases between the two ends.

This rearrangement joins TRBV4-1 to TRBJ2-1, with 9 bases matching TRBD1. The CDR3 contains 15 residues. V trimming: 4 bases; J trimming: 5 bases; junction bases outside the gene matches: 6. Germline values: CDR1 MGHRA, CDR2 YSYEKL. The CDR3 nucleotides are TGCGCCAGCAGCCGAGGACAGGGGAGAAACAATGAGCAGTTCTTC. It specifies CASSRGQGRNNEQFF.

This chain uses TRBV7-2 with TRBJ2-2; TRBD1 agrees at 7 bases. The length of the CDR3 is 16 residues. Germline values: CDR1 SGHTA, CDR2 FQGNSA. The V gene end was trimmed by 2 bases and the J gene end by 0 bases; junction bases not matched to a gene: 3. CDR3 loop: CASSLLQGANTGELFF. CDR3 nucleotide sequence: TGTGCCAGCAGCTTATTGCAGGGGGCGAACACCGGGGAGCTGTTTTTT.

The rearrangement joins TRBV3-1 to TRBJ1-5; D is unresolved. From germline, CDR1 is LGHDT and CDR2 YNNKEL (reference sequence). Trimming cost V 4 bases and J 3 bases, with 7 bases left between them. The CDR3 is made up of 13 amino acids. The CDR3 DNA reads TGTGCCAGCAGCCTTAGCGACAATCAGCCCCAGCATTTT. This encodes CASSLSDNQPQHF.

The chain has TRBV2 and TRBJ1-2; 7 bases line up with TRBD1. This CDR3 spans 13 amino acids. CDR1 is SNHLY, CDR2 FYNNEI, per germline. Unmatched junction bases numbered 3, after V lost 5 bases and J lost 3 bases. DNA for the CDR3: TGTGCCAGCAGTTCCGGGACAGACTATGGCTACACCTTC. It yields the protein CASSSGTDYGYTF.

CDR3 residues: CASSLRVLTGELFF. CDR3 DNA: TGTGCCAGCAGCCTCCGGGTCCTCACCGGGGAGCTGTTTTTT. The V gene is TRBV11-2, the J gene TRBJ2-2; the D is unclear. The CDR3 consists of 14 residues. Germline V gene sequence: CDR1 SGHAT, CDR2 FQNNGV. Trimming cost V 5 bases and J 4 bases, with 11 bases left between them.

The chain combines TRBV6-6 with TRBJ2-1, with D possibly TRBD2 on 6 matching bases. The CDR3 sequence is 13 residues long. The germline gives CDR1 MNHNY, CDR2 SVGAGI (reference sequence). Trimming removed 5 bases from V and 9 bases from J, with 14 bases in between. The CDR3 region has the DNA TGTGCCAGCAGTCGTACGGGAGTGGTTGAGCAGTTCTTC. It yields the protein CASSRTGVVEQFF.

The rearrangement uses TRBV5-1 and TRBJ1-1; unclear D gene. V was shortened by 3 bases and J by 1 base, with 7 bases between the two germline ends. The CDR3 contains 13 residues. Per the germline V gene, CDR1 is SGHRS and CDR2 is YFSETQ. CDR3 protein: CASSSYENTEAFF. For the CDR3, the DNA is TGCGCCAGCAGCTCCTATGAGAACACTGAAGCTTTCTTT.

The chain links TRBV9 to TRBJ2-7; 11 nucleotides match TRBD1. Germline V gene sequence: CDR1 SGDLS, CDR2 YYNGEE. The J segment lost 3 bases and the V segment lost 4 bases, leaving 6 bases of the junction unmatched. The CDR3 is made up of 15 amino acids. The chain's CDR3 is CASSFGQGALYEQYF. The CDR3 DNA is TGTGCCAGCAGCTTTGGACAGGGGGCCCTCTACGAGCAGTACTTC.

The DNA of the CDR3 is TGTGCCACCAGCAGAGTTACTAGCGGGGCCCACGAGCAGTACTTC. It is translated as CATSRVTSGAHEQYF. The rearrangement uses TRBV15 and TRBJ2-7, with 10 bases identical to TRBD2. Looked up from germline, CDR1 is LNHNV and CDR2 is YYDKDF (reference sequence). Trimming at V came to 1 base and at J to 5 bases, leaving 5 bases not matched to a gene. CDR3 size: 15 residues.

The rearrangement links TRBV4-1 to TRBJ2-7; a weak D match, TRBD1 (6 bases). V shed 2 bases and J shed 1 base, with 12 bases lying between them. The CDR3 runs 15 residues. Germline-derived CDR1 and CDR2 are MGHRA and YSYEKL. The CDR3 DNA sequence: TGCGCCAGCAGCCAACGCCGGGACAATTCCTACGAGCAGTACTTC. It codes for CASSQRRDNSYEQYF.

The rearrangement links TRBV27 to TRBJ2-1; 8 bases agree with TRBD1. The CDR3 runs to 13 residues. CDR1 is MNHEY, CDR2 SMNVEV, per germline (reference sequence). The J segment lost 12 bases and the V segment lost 5 bases, leaving 9 bases of the junction unmatched. CDR3 loop: CASSADRGKGQFF. The CDR3 DNA is TGTGCCAGCAGTGCCGACAGGGGTAAGGGGCAGTTCTTC.

The rearrangement uses TRBV7-2 and TRBJ1-4; D gene ambiguous. CDR3 length equals 14 residues. The ends were cut back, 1 base at V and 4 bases at J, with 7 bases in the middle. Germline assignment: CDR1 SGHTA and CDR2 FQGNSA. CDR3 amino acids: CASSLGRLNEKLFF. DNA for the CDR3: TGTGCCAGCAGCTTAGGCAGACTTAATGAAAAACTGTTTTTT.

This sequence joins TRBV28 and TRBJ1-1, with D perhaps TRBD1 (6 bases). The V end was cut by 8 bases, the J end by 4 bases, with 17 bases between. From germline, CDR1 is MDHEN and CDR2 SYDVKM. The CDR3 consists of 14 residues. This CDR3 is CASFLGGAGTEAFF. The CDR3 coding sequence is TGTGCCAGCTTTCTGGGGGGCGCGGGCACTGAAGCTTTCTTT. Filled out from reference TRBV28 and TRBJ1-1, the complete variable domain reads DVKVTQSSRYLVKRTGEKVFLECVQDMDHENMFWYRQDPGLGLRLIYFSYDVKMKEKGDIPEGYSVSREKKERFSLILESASTNQTSMYLCASFLGGAGTEAFFGQGTRLTVV.

This clonotype was seen just once. V and J are TRBV5-6 and TRBJ1-5; no clear D. From germline, CDR1 is SGHDT and CDR2 YYEEEE. The V gene lost 5 bases and the J gene lost 1 base, with 10 bases spanning the gap. The length of the CDR3 is 14 residues. The CDR3 DNA follows: TGTGCCAGCAGTACGAGAGGGAGCAATCAGCCCCAGCATTTT. Protein product: CASSTRGSNQPQHF.

The rearrangement links TRBV20-1 to TRBJ2-2; TRBD2 aligns across 13 bases. J gave up 7 bases and V 3 bases, and 5 bases lay outside the gene matches. Germline V gene sequence: CDR1 DFQATT, CDR2 SNEGSKA (reference sequence). The CDR3 has 15 residues. CDR3 DNA sequence: TGCAGTGCTAGGGGACTAGCGGGATTTGGCGGGGAGCTGTTTTTT. This encodes CSARGLAGFGGELFF.

J is TRBJ1-1 and V is TRBV20-1, with TRBD1 matching over 7 bases. Germline CDR1 is DFQATT and CDR2 is SNEGSKA (reference sequence). This CDR3 has 14 amino acids. The V gene end was trimmed by 6 bases and the J gene end by 1 base; junction bases not matched to a gene: 8. CDR3 DNA sequence: TGCAGTGCGCTGCAGGGGGTGGGGAACACTGAAGCTTTCTTT. Residues: CSALQGVGNTEAFF.

The J gene is TRBJ1-2, the V gene TRBV14; 7 bases are shared with TRBD1. CDR3 length: 16 amino acids. The V gene's germline CDR1 is SGHDN and CDR2 FVKESK. Trimming took 3 bases from V and 3 from J; bases not matched to a gene: 10. CDR3 sequence: CASSQGPSQGDYGYTF. The CDR3 region has the DNA TGTGCCAGCAGCCAGGGACCAAGCCAGGGGGACTATGGCTACACCTTC.

The V call is TRBV24-1, the J call TRBJ2-7, with TRBD1 matching over 7 bases. The CDR3 is 14 residues long. CDR1 and CDR2 from the germline V gene are KGHDR and SFDVKD. V lost 10 bases and J lost 0; bases outside the gene matches: 8. CDR3 nucleotides: TGTGCCACGTCGACAGGGCTCCCCTCCTACGAGCAGTACTTC. It translates to CATSTGLPSYEQYF.

The chain links TRBV19 to TRBJ2-1; 9 nucleotides align to TRBD2. V shed 1 base and J 2 bases; nucleotides not matched to a gene: 3. The CDR3 has 16 residues. Germline V lookup: CDR1 LNHDA, CDR2 SQIVND (reference sequence). The DNA of the CDR3 is TGTGCCAGTAGTATAGTGCCTAGCGGGACCTACAATGAGCAGTTCTTC. Its translation is CASSIVPSGTYNEQFF. Full variable domain (remainder filled in from reference TRBV19 and TRBJ2-1): DGGITQSPKYLFRKEGQNVTLSCEQNLNHDAMYWYRQDPGQGLRLIYYSQIVNDFQKGDIAEGYSVSREKKESFPLTVTSAQKNPTAFYLCASSIVPSGTYNEQFFGPGTRLTVL.

This chain joins TRBV6-1 and TRBJ2-6, with D tentatively TRBD1 (5 bases). The germline CDR1 and CDR2 sequences are MNHNS and SASEGT. The V end lost 6 bases, the J end lost 2 bases, and 14 bases lay between the germline ends. CDR3 length equals 16 residues. CDR3 amino acids: CASRTIIGAGANVLTF. The CDR3 region has the DNA TGTGCCAGCAGAACCATCATAGGGGCTGGGGCCAACGTCCTGACTTTC.

The chain links TRBV28 to TRBJ2-3; no clear D. Germline V gene sequence: CDR1 MDHEN, CDR2 SYDVKM. V shed 6 bases and J shed 2 bases, with 6 bases lying between them. CDR3 size: 12 residues. The CDR3 sequence is CASRTLTDTQYF. The DNA for the CDR3 is TGTGCCAGCAGGACGCTCACAGATACGCAGTATTTT.

The genes are TRBV7-6 and TRBJ2-7; 11 bases agree with TRBD1. The CDR3 has 18 amino acids. V dropped 1 base and J dropped 3; count of bases not matched to a gene: 11. Germline lookup yields CDR1 SGHVS and CDR2 FNYEAQ. The CDR3 here is CASSLGTGGVGGNYEQYF. CDR3 bases: TGTGCCAGCAGCTTAGGGACAGGGGGCGTCGGGGGAAACTACGAGCAGTACTTC.

The chain has TRBV5-1 and TRBJ2-2; D gene unclear. The germline V gene has CDR1 SGHRS and CDR2 YFSETQ. Deletions cut 2 bases from V and 3 bases from J, with 8 bases between. The CDR3 totals 14 residues. The CDR3 loop is CASSFSLDTGELFF. CDR3 sequence (DNA): TGCGCCAGCAGCTTCAGTCTAGACACCGGGGAGCTGTTTTTT.

The chain couples TRBV20-1 to TRBJ2-1; 12 bases align to TRBD2. The CDR3 totals 19 residues. Germline CDR1 DFQATT, CDR2 SNEGSKA (reference sequence). With 0 bases clipped from V and 4 bases from J, the junction kept 13 bases outside the gene matches. CDR3 in DNA: TGCAGTGCTAGAGATGACCGACTAGCGGGAGATCGGGGGTACAATGAGCAGTTCTTC. Protein sequence: CSARDDRLAGDRGYNEQFF.

The chain combines TRBV20-1 with TRBJ2-3; 7 bases agree with TRBD2. The V and J ends lost 6 bases and 1 base, in that order; junction bases with no gene match: 7. The germline CDR1 and CDR2 sequences are DFQATT and SNEGSKA (reference sequence). The CDR3 length is 14 residues. CDR3 bases: TGCAGTGCCCCCAAGGCGGGAGGCACAGATACGCAGTATTTT. It specifies CSAPKAGGTDTQYF.

The rearrangement uses TRBV7-3 and TRBJ2-1; tentative D call: TRBD1 (5 bases). Deletions cut 3 bases from V and 4 bases from J, with 7 bases between. CDR1 SGHTA and CDR2 FQGTGA come from the germline V gene. This CDR3 has 13 residues. CDR3 in amino acids: CASSFRQYNEQFF. CDR3 coding DNA: TGTGCCAGCAGCTTTCGACAGTACAATGAGCAGTTCTTC. Supplemented by reference TRBV7-3 and TRBJ2-1, the full variable domain reads GAGVSQTPSNKVTEKGKYVELRCDPISGHTALYWYRQSLGQGPEFLIYFQGTGAADDSGLPNDRFFAVRPEGSVSTLKIQRTERGDSAVYLCASSFRQYNEQFFGPGTRLTVL.

The rearrangement uses TRBV5-1 and TRBJ2-1, with 9 bases identical to TRBD1. Unmatched junction bases numbered 3, after V lost 2 bases and J lost 3 bases. The CDR3 sequence is 15 residues long. In germline, CDR1 is SGHRS, CDR2 YFSETQ. The CDR3: CASSFGTGNYNEQFF. CDR3 nucleotides: TGCGCCAGCAGCTTCGGGACAGGGAACTACAATGAGCAGTTCTTC.

This chain connects TRBV20-1 to TRBJ2-1; 7 positions match TRBD2. Germline V gives CDR1 DFQATT, CDR2 SNEGSKA (reference sequence). The CDR3 runs 13 residues. Trimming took 4 bases from V and 6 from J; bases not matched to a gene: 6. CDR3 nucleotide sequence: TGCAGTGCTATTGGGACTACATTCAATGAGCAGTTCTTC. This sequence encodes CSAIGTTFNEQFF.

V usage is TRBV20-1 and J usage is TRBJ2-7; weak D call: TRBD1 (5 bases). Germline V gives CDR1 DFQATT, CDR2 SNEGSKA (reference sequence). Between the trimmed V and J ends, which lost 5 bases and 3 bases, there was a span of 11 bases. CDR3 length equals 12 residues. The CDR3 bases are TGCAGTGCTGGAAGGGGCCGCTACGAGCAGTACTTC. This codes for CSAGRGRYEQYF.

The chain carries TRBV15 and TRBJ2-7, with 7 bases identical to TRBD1. The germline V gene has CDR1 LNHNV and CDR2 YYDKDF (reference sequence). Trimming took 3 bases from V and 6 from J; bases not matched to a gene: 5. The CDR3 loop spans 13 amino acids. DNA of the CDR3: TGTGCCACCAGCAGGGACAGACAGGGCGAGCAGTACTTC. Residues: CATSRDRQGEQYF.

The CDR3 region has the DNA TGTGCCAGCAGCCAGATCCGTGGGGCGGGAGGCTTGAGCACAGATACGCAGTATTTT. It is translated as CASSQIRGAGGLSTDTQYF. The J gene is TRBJ2-3, the V gene TRBV7-2, with 8 bases that match TRBD2. The junction had 16 bases not matched to a gene; V was cut back by 5 bases and J by 0 bases. Germline CDR1 SGHTA, CDR2 FQGNSA. This CDR3 has 19 residues.